One and the same sample provided the 30 T cell receptor beta chains below, sequenced in a study of control samples from healthy donors and cancer patients. The table came from immunoSEQ multiplex PCR; TCRdb's copy has only in-frame clones and leaves some out. The sample consists of 90,000 to 150,000 clones, approximately 88% of them appearing once. The material sequenced was blood. The receptors here all came from a man between 40 and 49 years old in good health.

The V and J genes are TRBV12-5 and TRBJ1-5; D may be TRBD1 (5 bases). V gave up 0 bases and J gave up 1 base, with 7 bases separating them. Per the germline V gene, CDR1 is LGHNT and CDR2 is FRNRAP. The CDR3 sequence is 15 residues long. The CDR3 coding sequence is TGTGCTAGTGGTTTGGTTCGGGACAGCAATCAGCCCCAGCATTTT. This encodes CASGLVRDSNQPQHF.

The rearrangement uses TRBV5-5 and TRBJ1-4; TRBD1 aligns across 10 bases. This CDR3 has 14 residues. V was clipped by 3 bases and J by 6 bases; unmatched bases: 2. Germline V gene sequence: CDR1 SGHKS, CDR2 YYEKEE (reference sequence). Written as DNA, the CDR3 is TGTGCCAGCAGCTGGACAGGGGGAGATGAAAAACTGTTTTTT. Amino acid sequence: CASSWTGGDEKLFF.

This sequence joins TRBV15 and TRBJ2-5; D uncertain. This CDR3 has 13 amino acids. Germline lookup yields CDR1 LNHNV and CDR2 YYDKDF (reference sequence). Trimming left V 3 bases short and J 5 bases short, with 10 bases between. CDR3 sequence (DNA): TGTGCCACCAGCAGTCGGTCCCGGGAGACCCAGTACTTC. This gives the protein CATSSRSRETQYF.

The chain recombines TRBV11-2 with TRBJ1-1; 10 bases fit TRBD1. The CDR3 totals 17 residues. The junction had 8 bases not matched to a gene; V was cut back by 4 bases and J by 0 bases. In germline, CDR1 is SGHAT, CDR2 FQNNGV. The CDR3 here is CASSSRDRGPMNTEAFF. For the CDR3, the DNA is TGTGCCAGCAGCTCCCGGGACAGGGGACCTATGAACACTGAAGCTTTCTTT.

This clone came up once. The rearrangement joins TRBV30 to TRBJ1-5; 7 bases agree with TRBD1. The CDR3 length is 14 residues. In germline, CDR1 is GTSNPN, CDR2 SVGIG (reference sequence). J lost 6 bases, V lost 3 bases, and 8 bases had no gene match. The CDR3 loop is CAWSQGGKGQPQHF. The CDR3 DNA sequence: TGTGCCTGGAGCCAGGGGGGGAAGGGTCAGCCCCAGCATTTT.

The chain joins TRBV7-9 to TRBJ1-4, with 7 positions matching TRBD1. Losses at the gene ends were 1 base for V and 7 bases for J; bases not matched to a gene: 3. Germline-derived CDR1 and CDR2 are SEHNR and FQNEAQ (reference sequence). This CDR3 comprises 14 residues. The CDR3 DNA reads as TGTGCCAGCAGCTTAGGGCAGGGGGGTGAAAAACTGTTTTTT. Translating gives CASSLGQGGEKLFF. Filled out from reference TRBV7-9 and TRBJ1-4, the complete variable domain reads DTGVSQNPRHKITKRGQNVTFRCDPISEHNRLYWYRQTLGQGPEFLTYFQNEAQLEKSRLLSDRFSAERPKGSFSTLEIQRTEQGDSAMYLCASSLGQGGEKLFFGSGTQLSVL.

This clone was seen just once. The V gene is TRBV18, the J gene TRBJ1-3, with D unclear. This CDR3 contains 16 residues. Germline-derived CDR1 and CDR2 are KGHSH and LQKENI. The V and J ends lost 0 bases and 4 bases respectively, with 13 bases between them. The CDR3 bases are TGTGCCAGCTCACCACCAGACATGGTGTTCGGAAACACCATATATTTT. Translation gives CASSPPDMVFGNTIYF.

The rearrangement joins TRBV19 to TRBJ1-6; TRBD1 agrees at 9 bases. V shed 5 bases, J shed 9 bases, and the junction held 8 bases outside the gene matches. Germline-derived CDR1 and CDR2 are LNHDA and SQIVND (reference sequence). CDR3 size: 15 residues. The CDR3 DNA reads as TGTGCCAGTAGTTCACAGGGGGCCTTAGGTTCACCCCTCCACTTT. This sequence encodes CASSSQGALGSPLHF.

This chain uses TRBV30 with TRBJ1-2, with 9 bases aligning to TRBD1. From germline, CDR1 is GTSNPN and CDR2 SVGIG (reference sequence). V shed 1 base, J shed 7 bases, and the junction held 10 bases outside the gene matches. The CDR3 consists of 15 residues. The chain's CDR3 is CAWSALTRTGVGYTF. In DNA, the CDR3 is TGTGCCTGGAGTGCCCTAACACGGACAGGGGTTGGCTACACCTTC.

The V call is TRBV5-6, the J call TRBJ1-5; D unclear. Germline V gene sequence: CDR1 SGHDT, CDR2 YYEEEE. The CDR3 is 14 amino acids. V gave up 6 bases and J gave up 5 bases, with 15 bases separating them. Written as DNA, the CDR3 is TGTGCCAGCAATCGGTACGGGCCCGATCAGCCCCAGCATTTT. This gives the protein CASNRYGPDQPQHF.

The chain has TRBV7-9 and TRBJ2-1; possibly TRBD2 for D (7 bases). The CDR3 totals 12 residues. Trimming took off 7 bases at V and 9 bases at J, with 13 bases between the two ends. CDR1 is SEHNR, CDR2 FQNEAQ, per germline (reference sequence). The DNA of the CDR3 is TGTGCCAGCAAGAGGGGGGGCGGTGAGCAGTTCTTC. Translated, it gives CASKRGGGEQFF.

V is TRBV9 and J is TRBJ1-1; D gene uncertain. Between the trimmed V and J ends, which lost 3 bases and 1 base, there was a span of 13 bases. CDR3 size: 15 residues. Germline V gene sequence: CDR1 SGDLS, CDR2 YYNGEE. The CDR3 region is CASSAGGRQNTEAFF. Here the CDR3 DNA reads TGTGCCAGCAGCGCAGGAGGCAGGCAGAACACTGAAGCTTTCTTT.

This clone was seen just once. The chain employs TRBV5-6 and TRBJ2-7; 8 positions match TRBD2. This CDR3 comprises 15 residues. J was trimmed by 7 bases and V by 0 bases; bases with no gene match: 9. Germline V gene sequence: CDR1 SGHDT, CDR2 YYEEEE. The CDR3 DNA sequence: TGTGCCAGCAGCTTGGTGGGGGGACTAGTGTGGGAGCAGTACTTC. This codes for CASSLVGGLVWEQYF.

V and J are TRBV4-3 and TRBJ2-3, with D unclear. This CDR3 contains 15 residues. V lost 0 bases and J 2 bases, leaving 9 bases between the germline ends. Germline V CDR1 and CDR2: LGHNA, YSLEER. CDR3 DNA: TGCGCCAGCAGCCAAGATCCTCTAAACACAGATACGCAGTATTTT. Residues: CASSQDPLNTDTQYF.

The chain has TRBV18 and TRBJ1-2; the D is unclear. The CDR3 length is 16 residues. Trimming removed 6 bases from V and 7 bases from J, with 24 bases in between. Germline CDR1 reads KGHSH; CDR2 reads LQKENI. The CDR3 spells CASSYGERTVASGYTF. For the CDR3, the DNA is TGTGCCAGCTCCTACGGCGAACGAACGGTTGCGAGTGGCTACACCTTC.

The rearrangement links TRBV20-1 to TRBJ1-1; 8 positions match TRBD1. The CDR3 runs to 12 residues. Trimming at V came to 3 bases and at J to 4 bases, leaving 1 base not matched to a gene. CDR1 is DFQATT, CDR2 SNEGSKA, per germline (reference sequence). The CDR3 reads CSASQGATEAFF. The CDR3 coding sequence is TGCAGTGCTAGTCAGGGGGCCACTGAAGCTTTCTTT.

V and J are TRBV7-9 and TRBJ2-1, with TRBD2 identical over 12 bases. Germline V lookup: CDR1 SEHNR, CDR2 FQNEAQ (reference sequence). The CDR3 runs 17 residues. Trimming cost V 4 bases and J 2 bases; bases outside gene matches: 6. The CDR3 loop is CASSYKLAGGPYNEQFF. In DNA form, the CDR3 reads TGTGCCAGCAGCTACAAACTAGCGGGGGGACCCTACAATGAGCAGTTCTTC.

The J gene is TRBJ1-3, the V gene TRBV6-5; D remains ambiguous. Germline CDR1 is MNHEY and CDR2 is SVGAGI. V was shortened by 5 bases and J by 1 base, with 9 bases between the two germline ends. This CDR3 is built from 14 residues. The CDR3 bases are TGTGCCAGCAGTCCACAGAAATCTGGAAACACCATATATTTT. Protein sequence: CASSPQKSGNTIYF.

This clone showed up just a few times. CDR3 loop: CASSQGGPPGAGEKLFF. CDR3 nucleotide sequence: TGTGCCAGCAGCCAAGGAGGGCCCCCAGGGGCAGGTGAAAAACTGTTTTTT. The chain carries TRBV4-2 and TRBJ1-4, with D maybe TRBD1 (6 bases). Looked up from germline, CDR1 is LGHNA and CDR2 is YNFKEQ. Trimming stripped 1 base from V and 7 bases from J, with 19 bases between. This CDR3 spans 17 amino acids.

The chain employs TRBV5-1 and TRBJ1-1, with D possibly TRBD1 on 5 matching bases. The CDR3 extends over 14 amino acids. Trimming took 6 bases from V and 5 from J, leaving 17 bases between them. Germline V gene lookup returns CDR1 SGHRS and CDR2 YFSETQ. The chain's CDR3 is CASTQLGGSTEAFF. The CDR3 DNA sequence: TGCGCCAGCACCCAATTGGGGGGGAGTACTGAAGCTTTCTTT.

The V gene is TRBV12-5, the J gene TRBJ2-3; the D is unclear. The CDR3 consists of 13 residues. V was shortened by 7 bases and J by 2 bases, with 10 bases between the two germline ends. The V gene's germline CDR1 is LGHNT and CDR2 FRNRAP. CDR3 DNA: TGTGCTAGTGTTAGGTTCTTCACAGATACGCAGTATTTT. Its protein is CASVRFFTDTQYF.

The chain combines TRBV7-8 with TRBJ2-1; 7 nucleotides agree with TRBD1. Losses at the gene ends were 2 bases for V and 4 bases for J; bases not matched to a gene: 8. Germline V gives CDR1 SGHVS, CDR2 FQNEAQ. The CDR3 is made up of 16 amino acids. The CDR3 DNA is TGTGCCAGCAGCTTACCCCGGACAGGAGCTTACAATGAGCAGTTCTTC. This codes for CASSLPRTGAYNEQFF.

The genes are TRBV9 and TRBJ2-7, with TRBD2 matching over 9 bases. The CDR3 sequence is 15 residues long. V shed 0 bases, J shed 1 base, and the junction held 2 bases outside the gene matches. The germline CDR1 and CDR2 sequences are SGDLS and YYNGEE. The CDR3 spells CASSVGAGGSYEQYF. CDR3 sequence (DNA): TGTGCCAGCAGCGTAGGAGCGGGGGGATCCTACGAGCAGTACTTC.

The genes are TRBV28 and TRBJ2-3; possibly TRBD1 for D (5 bases). Trimming left V 5 bases short and J 5 bases short, with 17 bases between. CDR1 MDHEN and CDR2 SYDVKM come from the germline V gene. The length of the CDR3 is 15 residues. This CDR3 is CASSGAFRGGDTQYF. The CDR3 DNA sequence: TGTGCCAGCAGTGGGGCTTTTAGGGGCGGAGATACGCAGTATTTT.

This clone was counted a single time. The rearrangement links TRBV9 to TRBJ2-3; D is unclear. Germline V gene data show CDR1 as SGDLS and CDR2 as YYNGEE. The germline V and J ends were trimmed by 2 bases and 2 bases, with 9 bases remaining between them. This CDR3 contains 14 residues. The CDR3: CASSVVKATDTQYF. In DNA, the CDR3 is TGTGCCAGCAGCGTGGTCAAAGCCACAGATACGCAGTATTTT. Full variable domain (outside the CDR3, taken from reference TRBV9 and TRBJ2-3): DSGVTQTPKHLITATGQRVTLRCSPRSGDLSVYWYQQSLDQGLQFLIQYYNGEERAKGNILERFSAQQFPDLHSELNLSSLELGDSALYFCASSVVKATDTQYFGPGTRLTVL.

The chain carries TRBV5-6 and TRBJ1-1; tentatively, D is TRBD1 (5 bases). The CDR3 totals 13 residues. Between the trimmed V and J ends, which lost 1 base and 5 bases, there was a span of 9 bases. Germline assignment: CDR1 SGHDT and CDR2 YYEEEE. The CDR3, as DNA: TGTGCCAGCAGCTTGAGGGGTGGGACTGAAGCTTTCTTT. Its protein product is CASSLRGGTEAFF.

This clone was found once. The chain is built from TRBV7-9 and TRBJ2-7, with 9 bases lining up with TRBD2. The CDR3 length is 14 residues. Germline V CDR1 and CDR2: SEHNR, FQNEAQ (reference sequence). V shed 4 bases and J 5 bases; nucleotides not matched to a gene: 6. The CDR3 reads CASSCCGGDHEQYF. The CDR3 coding sequence is TGTGCCAGCAGCTGCTGCGGGGGGGACCACGAGCAGTACTTC. Combining the CDR3 with reference TRBV7-9 and TRBJ2-7 gives the whole variable domain DTGVSQNPRHKITKRGQNVTFRCDPISEHNRLYWYRQTLGQGPEFLTYFQNEAQLEKSRLLSDRFSAERPKGSFSTLEIQRTEQGDSAMYLCASSCCGGDHEQYFGPGTRLTVT.

The J gene is TRBJ2-2, the V gene TRBV19; the D is unclear. The germline V gene has CDR1 LNHDA and CDR2 SQIVND (reference sequence). This CDR3 is 15 amino acids long. V dropped 5 bases and J dropped 3 bases, with 13 bases sitting between them. CDR3 nucleotide sequence: TGTGCCAGTAGTGCTCCTGTGCCTTACACCGGGGAGCTGTTTTTT. This gives the protein CASSAPVPYTGELFF.

V and J are TRBV18 and TRBJ1-1; 8 bases are shared with TRBD1. There are 15 residues in the CDR3. Germline loops: CDR1 KGHSH, CDR2 LQKENI. With 4 bases clipped from V and 2 bases from J, the junction kept 6 bases outside the gene matches. CDR3 amino acids: CASSLTGQANTEAFF. In DNA, the CDR3 is TGTGCCAGCTCACTCACGGGACAGGCCAACACTGAAGCTTTCTTT.

V and J are TRBV11-3 and TRBJ1-6; tentatively, D is TRBD1 (5 bases). This CDR3 is 15 amino acids long. Germline V gene data show CDR1 as SGHNT and CDR2 as YENEEA. V lost 2 bases to trimming and J lost 7 bases, with 12 bases between them. The CDR3 nucleotides are TGTGCCAGCAGCTTACAGGGAATGGGAAATTCACCCCTCCACTTT. This encodes CASSLQGMGNSPLHF.